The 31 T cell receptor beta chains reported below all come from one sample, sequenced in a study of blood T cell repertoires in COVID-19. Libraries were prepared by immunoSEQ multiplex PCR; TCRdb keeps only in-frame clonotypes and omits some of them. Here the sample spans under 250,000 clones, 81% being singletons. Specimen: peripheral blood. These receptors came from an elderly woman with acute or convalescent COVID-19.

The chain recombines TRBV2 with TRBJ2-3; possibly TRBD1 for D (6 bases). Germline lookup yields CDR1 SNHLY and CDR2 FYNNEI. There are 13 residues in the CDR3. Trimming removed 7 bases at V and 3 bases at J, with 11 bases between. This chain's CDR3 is CASTWTETDTQYF. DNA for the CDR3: TGTGCCAGCACCTGGACAGAAACAGATACGCAGTATTTT.

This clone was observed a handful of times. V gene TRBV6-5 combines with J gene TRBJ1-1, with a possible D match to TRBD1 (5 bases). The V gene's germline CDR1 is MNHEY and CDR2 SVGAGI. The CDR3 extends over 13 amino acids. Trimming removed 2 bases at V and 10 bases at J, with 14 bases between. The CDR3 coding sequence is TGTGCCAGCAGTTACACCCAGGGAAGGGGAGCTTTCTTT. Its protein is CASSYTQGRGAFF.

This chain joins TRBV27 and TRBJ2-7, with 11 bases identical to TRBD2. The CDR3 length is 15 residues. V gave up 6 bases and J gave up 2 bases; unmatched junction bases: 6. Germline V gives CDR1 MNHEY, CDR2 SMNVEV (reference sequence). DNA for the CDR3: TGTGCCAGCAGCTTTAGCGGGGGGGCGCCCTACGAGCAGTACTTC. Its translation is CASSFSGGAPYEQYF.

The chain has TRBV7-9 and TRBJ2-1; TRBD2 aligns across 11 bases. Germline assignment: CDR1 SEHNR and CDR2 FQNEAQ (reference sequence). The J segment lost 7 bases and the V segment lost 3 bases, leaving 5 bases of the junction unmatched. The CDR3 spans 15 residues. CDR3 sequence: CASSFTSGSGNEQFF. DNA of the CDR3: TGTGCCAGCAGCTTTACTAGCGGGAGTGGGAATGAGCAGTTCTTC. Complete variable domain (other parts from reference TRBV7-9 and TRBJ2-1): DTGVSQNPRHKITKRGQNVTFRCDPISEHNRLYWYRQTLGQGPEFLTYFQNEAQLEKSRLLSDRFSAERPKGSFSTLEIQRTEQGDSAMYLCASSFTSGSGNEQFFGPGTRLTVL.

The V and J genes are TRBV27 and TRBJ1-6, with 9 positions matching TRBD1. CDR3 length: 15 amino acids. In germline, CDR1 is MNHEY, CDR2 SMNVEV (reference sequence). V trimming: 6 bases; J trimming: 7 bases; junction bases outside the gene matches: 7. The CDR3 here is CASSSWTGVNSPLHF. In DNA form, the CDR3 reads TGTGCCAGCAGCAGCTGGACAGGGGTAAATTCACCCCTCCACTTT.

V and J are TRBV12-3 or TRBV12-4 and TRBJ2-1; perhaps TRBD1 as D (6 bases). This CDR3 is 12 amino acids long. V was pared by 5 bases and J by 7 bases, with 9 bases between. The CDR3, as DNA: TGTGCCAGCAGTCCAGACAGGAATGAGCAGTTCTTC. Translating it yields CASSPDRNEQFF.

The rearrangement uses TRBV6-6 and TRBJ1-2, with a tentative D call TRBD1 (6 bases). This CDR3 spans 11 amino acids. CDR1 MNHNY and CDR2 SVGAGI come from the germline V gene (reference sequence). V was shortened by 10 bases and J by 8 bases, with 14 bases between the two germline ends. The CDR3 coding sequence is TGTGCCACTTATCAGGGGTTAGGCTACACCTTC. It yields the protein CATYQGLGYTF.

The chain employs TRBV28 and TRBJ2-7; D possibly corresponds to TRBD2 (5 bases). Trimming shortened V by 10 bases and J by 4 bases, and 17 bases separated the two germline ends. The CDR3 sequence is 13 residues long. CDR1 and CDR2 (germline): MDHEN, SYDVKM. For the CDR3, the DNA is TGTGCCACAGCACCTACCCCGGGGTACGAGCAGTACTTC. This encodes CATAPTPGYEQYF.

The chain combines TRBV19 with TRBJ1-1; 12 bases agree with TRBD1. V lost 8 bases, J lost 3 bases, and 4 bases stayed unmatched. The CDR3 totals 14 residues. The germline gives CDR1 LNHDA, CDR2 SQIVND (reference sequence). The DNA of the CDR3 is TGTGCCAGTGGGACAGGGGGCGCCTACACTGAAGCTTTCTTT. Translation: CASGTGGAYTEAFF. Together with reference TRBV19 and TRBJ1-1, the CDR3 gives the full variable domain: DGGITQSPKYLFRKEGQNVTLSCEQNLNHDAMYWYRQDPGQGLRLIYYSQIVNDFQKGDIAEGYSVSREKKESFPLTVTSAQKNPTAFYLCASGTGGAYTEAFFGQGTRLTVV.

In DNA, the CDR3 is TGTGCCAGCGTCAGTTCGGGGGGAAAGAGGAATGGCTACACCTTC. It is translated as CASVSSGGKRNGYTF. The chain links TRBV6-6 to TRBJ1-2, with a weak D call TRBD1 (5 bases). V was clipped by 8 bases and J by 6 bases, with 22 bases between them. Per germline, CDR1 MNHNY and CDR2 SVGAGI (reference sequence). The CDR3 has 15 residues.

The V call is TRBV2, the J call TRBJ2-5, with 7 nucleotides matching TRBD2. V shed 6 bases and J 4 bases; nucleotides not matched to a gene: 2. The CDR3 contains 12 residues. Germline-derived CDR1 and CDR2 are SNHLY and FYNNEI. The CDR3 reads CASRREGETQYF. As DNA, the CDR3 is TGTGCCAGCAGAAGGGAGGGAGAGACCCAGTACTTC.

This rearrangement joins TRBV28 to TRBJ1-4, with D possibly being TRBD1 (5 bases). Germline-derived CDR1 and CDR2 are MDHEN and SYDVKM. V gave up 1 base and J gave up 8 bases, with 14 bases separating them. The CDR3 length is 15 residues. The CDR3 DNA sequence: TGTGCCAGCAGTTTATATGCCTATGGGGCGGAAAAACTGTTTTTT. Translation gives CASSLYAYGAEKLFF.

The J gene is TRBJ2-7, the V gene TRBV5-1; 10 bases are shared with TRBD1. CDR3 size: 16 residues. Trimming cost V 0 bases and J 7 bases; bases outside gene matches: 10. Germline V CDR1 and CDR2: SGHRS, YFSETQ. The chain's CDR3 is CASSLGWGTGALEQYF. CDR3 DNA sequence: TGCGCCAGCAGCTTGGGTTGGGGGACAGGGGCCTTGGAGCAGTACTTC. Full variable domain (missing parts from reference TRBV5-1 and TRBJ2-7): KAGVTQTPRYLIKTRGQQVTLSCSPISGHRSVSWYQQTPGQGLQFLFEYFSETQRNKGNFPGRFSGRQFSNSRSEMNVSTLELGDSALYLCASSLGWGTGALEQYFGPGTRLTVT.

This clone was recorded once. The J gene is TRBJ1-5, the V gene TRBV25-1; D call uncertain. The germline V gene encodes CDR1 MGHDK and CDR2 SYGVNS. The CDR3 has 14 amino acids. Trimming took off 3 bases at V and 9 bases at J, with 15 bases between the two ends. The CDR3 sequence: CASSDRQVGRPQHF. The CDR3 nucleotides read TGTGCCAGCAGTGATCGGCAGGTTGGGAGGCCCCAGCATTTT.

CDR3 nucleotides: TGTGCCAGCAGTTTACAACTTCGCACTGAAGCTTTCTTT. It specifies CASSLQLRTEAFF. The chain recombines TRBV28 with TRBJ1-1; D call uncertain. CDR3 length: 13 residues. Trimming left V 2 bases short and J 4 bases short, with 8 bases between. Germline CDR1 MDHEN, CDR2 SYDVKM.

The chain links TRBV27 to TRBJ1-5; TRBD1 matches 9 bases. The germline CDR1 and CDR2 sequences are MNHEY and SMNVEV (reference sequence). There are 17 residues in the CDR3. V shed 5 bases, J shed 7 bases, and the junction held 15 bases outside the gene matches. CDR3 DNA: TGTGCCAGCAGTGCAAATCCCGGGACAGGGTATAGCCAGCCCCAGCATTTT. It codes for CASSANPGTGYSQPQHF.

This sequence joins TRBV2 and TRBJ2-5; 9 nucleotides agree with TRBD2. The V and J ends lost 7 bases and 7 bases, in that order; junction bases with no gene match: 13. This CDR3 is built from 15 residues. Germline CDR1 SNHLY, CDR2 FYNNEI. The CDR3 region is CASNPRAGGTGTQYF. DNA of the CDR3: TGTGCCAGCAATCCGAGAGCGGGAGGTACGGGGACCCAGTACTTC.

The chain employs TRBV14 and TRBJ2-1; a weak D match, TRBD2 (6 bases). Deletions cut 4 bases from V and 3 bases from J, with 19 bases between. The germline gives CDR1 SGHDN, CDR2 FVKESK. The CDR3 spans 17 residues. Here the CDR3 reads CASSRVLAGTVYNEQFF. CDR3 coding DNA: TGTGCCAGCAGCCGCGTTTTGGCGGGAACAGTCTACAATGAGCAGTTCTTC.

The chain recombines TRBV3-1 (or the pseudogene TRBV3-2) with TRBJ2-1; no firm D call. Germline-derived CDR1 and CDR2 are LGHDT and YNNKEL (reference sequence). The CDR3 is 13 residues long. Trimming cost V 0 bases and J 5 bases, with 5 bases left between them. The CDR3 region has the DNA TGTGCCAGCAGCCAAGATCGGGACAATGAGCAGTTCTTC. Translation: CASSQDRDNEQFF.

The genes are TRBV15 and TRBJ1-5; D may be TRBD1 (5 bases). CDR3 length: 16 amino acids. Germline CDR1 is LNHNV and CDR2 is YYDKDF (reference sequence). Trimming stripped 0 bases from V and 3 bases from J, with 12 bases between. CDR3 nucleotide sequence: TGTGCCACCAGCAGAGATCTTGTACAGGTCAATCAGCCCCAGCATTTT. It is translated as CATSRDLVQVNQPQHF.

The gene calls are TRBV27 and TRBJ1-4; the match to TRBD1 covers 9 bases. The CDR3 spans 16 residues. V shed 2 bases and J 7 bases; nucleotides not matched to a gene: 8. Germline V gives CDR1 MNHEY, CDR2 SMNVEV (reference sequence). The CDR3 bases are TGTGCCAGCAGTTTAGGGGGCCCGGACAGGGGTGAAAAACTGTTTTTT. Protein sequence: CASSLGGPDRGEKLFF.

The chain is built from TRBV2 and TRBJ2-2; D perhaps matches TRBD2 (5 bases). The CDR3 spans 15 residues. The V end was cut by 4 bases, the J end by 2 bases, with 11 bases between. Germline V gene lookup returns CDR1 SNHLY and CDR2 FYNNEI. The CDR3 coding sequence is TGTGCCAGCAGTGTTACGGGAATAAACACCGGGGAGCTGTTTTTT. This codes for CASSVTGINTGELFF.

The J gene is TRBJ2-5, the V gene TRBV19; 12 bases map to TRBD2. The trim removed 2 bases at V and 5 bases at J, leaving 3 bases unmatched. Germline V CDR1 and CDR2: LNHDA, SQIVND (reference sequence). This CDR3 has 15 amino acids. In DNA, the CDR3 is TGTGCCAGTAGTATACTAGCGGGGGGGCTGGAGACCCAGTACTTC. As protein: CASSILAGGLETQYF.

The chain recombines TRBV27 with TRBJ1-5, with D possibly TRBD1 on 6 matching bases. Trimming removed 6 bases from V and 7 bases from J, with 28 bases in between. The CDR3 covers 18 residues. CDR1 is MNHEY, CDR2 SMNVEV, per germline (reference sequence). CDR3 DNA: TGTGCCAGCAGCCGAGACGGCCTACAGGGCCCCGCTGGGCAGCCCCAGCATTTT. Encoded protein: CASSRDGLQGPAGQPQHF.

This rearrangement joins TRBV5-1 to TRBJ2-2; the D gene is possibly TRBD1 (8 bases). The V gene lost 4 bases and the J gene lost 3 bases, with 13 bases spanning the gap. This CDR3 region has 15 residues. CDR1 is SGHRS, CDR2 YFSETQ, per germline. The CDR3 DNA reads TGCGCCAGCAGCCCAACAGGGGGGGACACCGGGGAGCTGTTTTTT. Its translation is CASSPTGGDTGELFF.

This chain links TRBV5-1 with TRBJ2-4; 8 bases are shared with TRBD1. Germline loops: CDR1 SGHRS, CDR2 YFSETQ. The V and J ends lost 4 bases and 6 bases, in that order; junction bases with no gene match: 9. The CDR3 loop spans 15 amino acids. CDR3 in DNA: TGCGCCAGCAGCCTGACAGGGGACTTTATAAACATTCAGTACTTC. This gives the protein CASSLTGDFINIQYF.

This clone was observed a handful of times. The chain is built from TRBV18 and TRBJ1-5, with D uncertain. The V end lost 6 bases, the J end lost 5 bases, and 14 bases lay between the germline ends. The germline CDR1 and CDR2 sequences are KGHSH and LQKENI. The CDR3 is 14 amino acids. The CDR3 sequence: CASSSRLGDQPQHF. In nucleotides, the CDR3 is TGTGCCAGCTCCTCCCGACTGGGAGATCAGCCCCAGCATTTT.

The CDR3 sequence is CSVTTGGDEKLFF. CDR3 nucleotide sequence: TGCAGCGTGACCACAGGGGGCGATGAAAAACTGTTTTTT. This chain connects TRBV29-1 to TRBJ1-4; 9 positions match TRBD1. The CDR3 runs to 13 residues. Germline trimming cut 6 bases from V and 6 bases from J; bases unmatched to any gene: 5. CDR1 is SQVTM and CDR2 is ANQGSEA in the germline V gene.

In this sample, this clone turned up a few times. The CDR3 sequence is CASSLGTSGDTGELFF. As DNA, the CDR3 is TGTGCCAGCAGCCTGGGGACTAGCGGCGACACCGGGGAGCTGTTTTTT. V gene TRBV5-4 combines with J gene TRBJ2-2, with TRBD2 matching 11 bases. The CDR3 totals 16 residues. Germline values: CDR1 SGHNT, CDR2 YYREEE (reference sequence). V lost 4 bases to trimming and J lost 3 bases; unmatched junction nucleotides: 5.

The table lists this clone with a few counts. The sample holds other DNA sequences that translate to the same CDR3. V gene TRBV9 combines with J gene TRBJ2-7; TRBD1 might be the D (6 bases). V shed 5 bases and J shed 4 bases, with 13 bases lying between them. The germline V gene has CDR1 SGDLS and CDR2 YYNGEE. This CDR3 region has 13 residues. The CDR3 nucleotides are TGTGCCAGCAGTGGACTCAGGGGTTACGAGCAGTACTTC. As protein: CASSGLRGYEQYF.

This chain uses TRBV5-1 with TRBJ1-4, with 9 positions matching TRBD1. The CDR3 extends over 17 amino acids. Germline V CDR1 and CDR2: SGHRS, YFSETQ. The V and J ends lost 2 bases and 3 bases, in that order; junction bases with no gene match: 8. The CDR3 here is CASSFTMTGGSNEKLFF. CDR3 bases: TGCGCCAGCAGCTTCACTATGACAGGGGGGTCTAATGAAAAACTGTTTTTT.